The T cell receptor (beta chain) under discussion was sequenced for a study of cytomegalovirus exposure and HLA in healthy donors. Notes on the study in general: In a later analysis, HLA-associated TCR beta chains were more clonally expanded than equally common others. Presence/absence comparisons presumed near-even sequencing depth among donors.

The PCR was carried out with 60 Vbeta primers and 13 Jbeta primers. Clones were read by immunoSEQ multiplex PCR, and TCRdb kept only the in-frame ones, dropping some. The sample includes nearly 200,000 clones, 82% of them seen just once. This clone showed up just a few times. As yet, its antigen is unknown. The same CDR3 is also encoded by other DNA sequences in this sample. From germline, CDR1 is KGHSH and CDR2 LQKENI. The CDR3 runs 14 residues. V shed 3 bases and J shed 2 bases, with 11 bases lying between them. The origin of this receptor is a woman aged 50 to 60 in good health and CMV-seropositive. The chain links TRBV18 to TRBJ2-7; possibly TRBD1 for D (5 bases). What was sequenced was PBMCs. The CDR3, as DNA: TGTGCCAGCTCACCGGGGCAGGGCACCTACGAGCAGTACTTC. Encoded protein: CASSPGQGTYEQYF.